These 11 T cell receptor beta chains originate from one sample sequenced in a study of CD8 T cells in Susac syndrome (dated by TCRdb to 2018 to 2020). The library was produced with the immunoSEQ multiplex PCR assay. RNA was extracted with the RNeasy kit and roughly 0.5 to 1 ug was reverse transcribed using random hexamers. TCRdb passed the public sequencing reads through fastp at Q25 and MiXCR, retaining productive beta sequences. Every entry covers one CDR3 protein and lists the most common genes and DNA from its rows. In all, the sample holds some 160,000 distinct CDR3 sequences, and under 95% of those were seen once. The biggest ten clones account for approximately 0.11% of the sample. Sequenced input: CD4+ T cells from PBMCs. The receptors derive from a human donor with Susac syndrome.

J is TRBJ1-4 and V is TRBV15; unclear D gene. The CDR3 length is 13 residues. CDR1 is LNHNV, CDR2 YYDKDF, per germline (reference sequence). V gave up 1 base and J gave up 4 bases, with 4 bases separating them. This chain's CDR3 is CATSRGRNEKLFF. CDR3 bases: TGTGCCACCAGCAGAGGGCGTAATGAAAAACTGTTTTTT.

The genes are TRBV24-1 and TRBJ2-7, with unresolved D. V was clipped by 7 bases and J by 3 bases, with 15 bases between them. This CDR3 has 14 residues. Germline V lookup: CDR1 KGHDR, CDR2 SFDVKD. The chain's CDR3 is CATSNRDTGYEQYF. In DNA, the CDR3 is TGTGCCACCAGCAATCGCGACACTGGCTACGAGCAGTACTTC.

The chain's CDR3 is CATSSQWTGELFF. The CDR3 coding sequence is TGTGCCACCAGCAGCCAGTGGACCGGGGAGCTGTTTTTT. The chain links TRBV15 to TRBJ2-2; no clear D gene. CDR1 and CDR2 from the germline V gene are LNHNV and YYDKDF (reference sequence). The CDR3 extends over 13 amino acids. The V gene lost 3 bases and the J gene lost 5 bases, with 7 bases spanning the gap.

The V gene is TRBV19, the J gene TRBJ2-7, with D tentatively TRBD2 (6 bases). Germline CDR1 is LNHDA and CDR2 is SQIVND (reference sequence). The CDR3 is made up of 15 amino acids. The V end was cut by 3 bases, the J end by 0 bases, with 12 bases between. The CDR3 loop is CASSIRDSPSYEQYF. CDR3 coding DNA: TGTGCCAGTAGTATTCGGGACTCCCCCTCCTACGAGCAGTACTTC. Supplemented by reference TRBV19 and TRBJ2-7, the full variable domain reads DGGITQSPKYLFRKEGQNVTLSCEQNLNHDAMYWYRQDPGQGLRLIYYSQIVNDFQKGDIAEGYSVSREKKESFPLTVTSAQKNPTAFYLCASSIRDSPSYEQYFGPGTRLTVT.

This chain uses TRBV5-1 with TRBJ2-1; TRBD2 might be the D (6 bases). The CDR3 consists of 13 residues. V was trimmed by 0 bases and J by 15 bases, leaving 16 bases between them. Germline assignment: CDR1 SGHRS and CDR2 YFSETQ. This CDR3 reads CASSLAILAFPFF. Written as DNA, the CDR3 is TGCGCCAGCAGCTTGGCCATTCTAGCGTTTCCGTTCTTC.

The count of this clonotype is one. V is TRBV14 and J is TRBJ2-3; the D is unclear. This CDR3 is 16 amino acids long. Germline CDR1 and CDR2: SGHDN and FVKESK. V lost 0 bases and J lost 5, with 15 bases in between. The CDR3 nucleotides read TGTGCCAGCAGCCAAGATCTTGTTGGGTATCAAGATACGCAGTATTTT. Translated, it gives CASSQDLVGYQDTQYF.

The V call is TRBV2, the J call TRBJ2-5; 7 nucleotides match TRBD1. Germline loops: CDR1 SNHLY, CDR2 FYNNEI. This CDR3 is built from 14 residues. V lost 6 bases and J lost 0; bases outside the gene matches: 4. The CDR3 DNA follows: TGTGCCAGCAGGGGGACAGTTTACCAAGAGACCCAGTACTTC. This encodes CASRGTVYQETQYF.

The rearrangement links TRBV7-2 to TRBJ2-5, with D possibly matching TRBD2 (6 bases). The CDR3 totals 15 residues. V was trimmed by 2 bases and J by 4 bases, leaving 14 bases between them. Germline CDR1 SGHTA, CDR2 FQGNSA. CDR3 sequence reads: CASSLRATRLETQYF. The CDR3 bases are TGTGCCAGCAGCTTAAGGGCGACTAGGCTAGAGACCCAGTACTTC.

This rearrangement joins TRBV7-8 to TRBJ1-1; D is undetermined. Germline-derived CDR1 and CDR2 are SGHVS and FQNEAQ. The V gene lost 1 base and the J gene lost 1 base, with 10 bases spanning the gap. The CDR3 is 15 residues long. CDR3 region: CASSLGRRRNTEAFF. The CDR3 DNA follows: TGTGCCAGCAGCTTAGGGCGGAGGAGGAACACTGAAGCTTTCTTT.

Regarding this clonotype: Compared with germline, one end of the junction differs, possibly owing to a read error. The rearrangement joins TRBV14 to TRBJ2-1, with TRBD2 matching 8 bases. The CDR3 is 9 amino acids. The germline V gene encodes CDR1 SGHDN and CDR2 FVKESK. The CDR3 is CASSLLAVF. CDR3 DNA sequence: TGTGCCAGCAGCCTACTAGCGGTCTTC.

The chain employs TRBV30 and TRBJ2-2, with a possible D match to TRBD2 (6 bases). Trimming took 1 base from V and 1 from J, leaving 19 bases between them. This CDR3 is built from 18 residues. CDR1 is GTSNPN and CDR2 is SVGIG in the germline V gene (reference sequence). This CDR3 is CAWSGWGGQGGNTGELFF. CDR3 nucleotides: TGTGCCTGGAGTGGTTGGGGTGGGCAGGGAGGGAACACCGGGGAGCTGTTTTTT.